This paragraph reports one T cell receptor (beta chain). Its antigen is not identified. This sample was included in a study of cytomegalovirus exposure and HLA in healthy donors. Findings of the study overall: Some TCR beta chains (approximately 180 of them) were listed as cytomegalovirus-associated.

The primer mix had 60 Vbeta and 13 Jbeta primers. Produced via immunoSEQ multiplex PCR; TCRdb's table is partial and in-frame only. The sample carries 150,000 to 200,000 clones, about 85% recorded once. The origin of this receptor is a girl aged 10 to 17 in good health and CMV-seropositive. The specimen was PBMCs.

The CDR3 DNA sequence: TGTGCCAGCAGAAGAAGGACAGGGGGGAACACTGAAGCTTTCTTT. It yields the protein CASRRRTGGNTEAFF. The chain couples TRBV11-1 to TRBJ1-1; TRBD1 matches 10 bases. Trimming removed 6 bases from V and 1 base from J; junction bases left unmatched: 5. The CDR3 spans 15 residues. In germline, CDR1 is SGHAT, CDR2 FQDESV (reference sequence).